The 22 T cell receptor beta chains below were found in one sample sequenced in a study of blood T cell repertoires in COVID-19. Produced via immunoSEQ multiplex PCR; TCRdb's table is partial and in-frame only. The table has 270,000 or so clones, around 88% seen once. What was sequenced was peripheral blood. The receptors were gathered from a man aged 35 to 55 with acute or convalescent COVID-19.

The chain is built from TRBV11-3 and TRBJ1-1; possible D gene TRBD1, 5 bases. Trimming took off 3 bases at V and 7 bases at J, with 12 bases between the two ends. The CDR3 extends over 13 amino acids. Per germline, CDR1 SGHNT and CDR2 YENEEA. The CDR3 sequence is CASSFRQGSEAFF. CDR3 in DNA: TGTGCCAGCAGCTTCAGGCAGGGAAGTGAAGCTTTCTTT.

The chain uses TRBV10-2 and TRBJ1-6; 8 bases line up with TRBD1. Looked up from germline, CDR1 is WSHSY and CDR2 is SAAADI. The trim removed 6 bases at V and 9 bases at J, leaving 7 bases unmatched. CDR3 length equals 14 residues. The CDR3 DNA reads as TGCGCCAGCAGGGACTCAGGGGGCGGTTCACCCCTCCACTTT. Translated, it gives CASRDSGGGSPLHF.

The V gene is TRBV23-1, the J gene TRBJ2-7; D not resolved. TRBV23-1 is reported as an ORF; its role is uncertain. Trimming removed 7 bases at V and 2 bases at J, with 21 bases between. The CDR3 length is 16 residues. The CDR3 loop is CASIHYNLRFTYEQYF. The CDR3 DNA sequence: TGCGCCAGCATCCACTACAACCTTCGATTCACCTACGAGCAGTACTTC.

The genes are TRBV4-1 and TRBJ2-2, with 9 bases matching TRBD1. J gave up 1 base and V 2 bases, and 5 bases lay outside the gene matches. Germline V gives CDR1 MGHRA, CDR2 YSYEKL. This CDR3 comprises 17 residues. The CDR3 loop reads CASSQLPGQGNTGELFF. The CDR3 coding sequence is TGCGCCAGCAGCCAATTACCGGGACAGGGGAACACCGGGGAGCTGTTTTTT.

The rearrangement joins TRBV4-1 to TRBJ2-7; 9 bases are shared with TRBD1. The germline gives CDR1 MGHRA, CDR2 YSYEKL. Losses at the gene ends were 5 bases for V and 5 bases for J; bases not matched to a gene: 16. CDR3 size: 17 residues. The CDR3 protein is CASSSPYPGTGWNEQYF. The CDR3 DNA follows: TGCGCCAGCAGCTCGCCGTACCCCGGGACAGGGTGGAACGAGCAGTACTTC.

This chain joins TRBV7-8 and TRBJ1-5, with D hard to call. CDR3 length: 15 amino acids. Germline values: CDR1 SGHVS, CDR2 FQNEAQ. The V end lost 4 bases, the J end lost 0 bases, and 10 bases lay between the germline ends. The CDR3 nucleotides read TGTGCCAGCAGCTGGTCAGCGTATAGCAATCAGCCCCAGCATTTT. Translated, it gives CASSWSAYSNQPQHF. Full variable domain (remainder filled in from reference TRBV7-8 and TRBJ1-5): GAGVSQSPRYKVAKRGQDVALRCDPISGHVSLFWYQQALGQGPEFLTYFQNEAQLDKSGLPSDRFFAERPEGSVSTLKIQRTQQEDSAVYLCASSWSAYSNQPQHFGDGTRLSIL.

This rearrangement joins TRBV5-1 to TRBJ2-7; 9 bases map to TRBD1. With 0 bases clipped from V and 2 bases from J, the junction kept 6 bases outside the gene matches. The CDR3 length is 16 residues. The germline CDR1 and CDR2 sequences are SGHRS and YFSETQ. The CDR3 sequence: CASSLGVGTGTYEQYF. CDR3 nucleotides: TGCGCCAGCAGCTTGGGGGTCGGGACAGGGACCTACGAGCAGTACTTC.

This chain links TRBV27 with TRBJ1-1; 7 bases are shared with TRBD1. The germline gives CDR1 MNHEY, CDR2 SMNVEV (reference sequence). The junction had 8 bases not matched to a gene; V was cut back by 2 bases and J by 8 bases. This CDR3 is 14 amino acids long. The DNA of the CDR3 is TGTGCCAGCAGTTTACAACAGGGGCTCACAGAAGCTTTCTTT. As protein: CASSLQQGLTEAFF.

The V call is TRBV7-3, the J call TRBJ2-1, with 8 bases lining up with TRBD1. Germline V gives CDR1 SGHTA, CDR2 FQGTGA. The ends lost 4 bases at V and 2 bases at J; junction bases unmatched: 7. There are 16 residues in the CDR3. The CDR3 reads CASSSYGTGPYNEQFF. In DNA form, the CDR3 reads TGTGCCAGCAGCTCCTATGGGACAGGACCCTACAATGAGCAGTTCTTC. Based on the CDR3 plus reference TRBV7-3 and TRBJ2-1, the full variable domain is GAGVSQTPSNKVTEKGKYVELRCDPISGHTALYWYRQSLGQGPEFLIYFQGTGAADDSGLPNDRFFAVRPEGSVSTLKIQRTERGDSAVYLCASSSYGTGPYNEQFFGPGTRLTVL.

This clone has just one count. This chain links TRBV6-5 with TRBJ2-7; 10 nucleotides line up with TRBD1. Germline loops: CDR1 MNHEY, CDR2 SVGAGI. The length of the CDR3 is 14 residues. Unmatched junction bases numbered 7, after V lost 8 bases and J lost 3 bases. The CDR3 spells CASSRDRGFYEQYF. The CDR3 region has the DNA TGTGCCAGCTCGAGGGACAGGGGTTTCTACGAGCAGTACTTC.

The chain has TRBV5-1 and TRBJ2-3; 10 bases fit TRBD2. This CDR3 contains 15 residues. The V gene's germline CDR1 is SGHRS and CDR2 YFSETQ. With V trimmed by 4 bases and J by 11 bases, 13 bases remained unmatched. The CDR3 is CASSPLAGAALGQYF. The CDR3 nucleotides are TGCGCCAGCAGCCCGCTAGCGGGGGCCGCATTAGGGCAGTATTTT.

The chain employs TRBV27 and TRBJ2-3; 9 bases are shared with TRBD2. Germline V gene data show CDR1 as MNHEY and CDR2 as SMNVEV (reference sequence). Trimming at V came to 2 bases and at J to 10 bases, leaving 1 base not matched to a gene. The CDR3 has 12 amino acids. CDR3 DNA: TGTGCCAGCAGTTTAAGCGGGGGGTCGCAGTATTTT. Translation gives CASSLSGGSQYF.

The DNA for the CDR3 is TGCGCCAGCAGCTTGGGGAGAGCCCTGAACACTGAAGCTTTCTTT. This codes for CASSLGRALNTEAFF. The chain is built from TRBV5-1 and TRBJ1-1; D gene unclear. CDR3 length: 15 amino acids. CDR1 and CDR2 from the germline V gene are SGHRS and YFSETQ. V lost 0 bases to trimming and J lost 0 bases, with 9 bases between them.

A single count supports this clone. The genes are TRBV5-4 and TRBJ1-1, with 7 bases fitting TRBD1. Germline CDR1 is SGHNT and CDR2 is YYREEE (reference sequence). This CDR3 region has 16 residues. V gave up 0 bases and J gave up 8 bases; unmatched junction bases: 13. For the CDR3, the DNA is TGTGCCAGCAGCTTGGGTGGATCAAACAGGGGTAGGGAAGCTTTCTTT. It specifies CASSLGGSNRGREAFF.

The V call is TRBV6-5, the J call TRBJ1-1; D is undetermined. Deletions cut 0 bases from V and 1 base from J, with 12 bases between. The length of the CDR3 is 16 residues. Per germline, CDR1 MNHEY and CDR2 SVGAGI. The CDR3 loop is CASSYSRRSRNTEAFF. CDR3 DNA: TGTGCCAGCAGTTACTCACGGAGGTCCAGGAACACTGAAGCTTTCTTT.

The rearrangement uses TRBV3-1 (or the pseudogene TRBV3-2) and TRBJ1-2, with D maybe TRBD1 (6 bases). The CDR3 extends over 15 amino acids. With 0 bases removed from V and 10 bases from J, the gap between germline ends came to 18 bases. CDR1 LGHDT and CDR2 YNNKEL come from the germline V gene (reference sequence). CDR3 residues: CASSQDPGGPQSYTF. The DNA of the CDR3 is TGTGCCAGCAGCCAAGACCCGGGGGGGCCCCAGTCCTACACCTTC.

The chain couples TRBV19 to TRBJ2-1; D remains ambiguous. The CDR3 spans 13 residues. Germline CDR1 and CDR2: LNHDA and SQIVND (reference sequence). V lost 5 bases to trimming and J lost 4 bases, with 9 bases between them. CDR3 coding DNA: TGTGCCAGTAGTGCGGCTAAGTACAATGAGCAGTTCTTC. Its protein is CASSAAKYNEQFF. Together with reference TRBV19 and TRBJ2-1, the CDR3 gives the full variable domain: DGGITQSPKYLFRKEGQNVTLSCEQNLNHDAMYWYRQDPGQGLRLIYYSQIVNDFQKGDIAEGYSVSREKKESFPLTVTSAQKNPTAFYLCASSAAKYNEQFFGPGTRLTVL.

The chain is built from TRBV5-1 and TRBJ1-1; no clear D gene. CDR3 length: 13 residues. Germline V lookup: CDR1 SGHRS, CDR2 YFSETQ. The germline V and J ends were trimmed by 2 bases and 3 bases, with 8 bases remaining between them. CDR3: CASSLETYTEAFF. The CDR3 nucleotides read TGCGCCAGCAGCTTAGAGACATACACTGAAGCTTTCTTT.

This sequence joins TRBV6-5 and TRBJ1-1; 10 nucleotides align to TRBD1. Germline V gene sequence: CDR1 MNHEY, CDR2 SVGAGI. J was trimmed by 6 bases and V by 6 bases; bases with no gene match: 7. The CDR3 extends over 14 amino acids. CDR3 region: CASSAGQGKAEAFF. Here the CDR3 DNA reads TGTGCCAGCAGCGCGGGACAGGGGAAGGCTGAAGCTTTCTTT.

V usage is TRBV7-3 and J usage is TRBJ1-1; D perhaps matches TRBD1 (6 bases). The CDR3 covers 13 residues. Germline CDR1 reads SGHTA; CDR2 reads FQGTGA. V lost 7 bases and J lost 3, with 12 bases in between. CDR3 DNA: TGTGCCAGCATGGGAAAGGGGGACACTGAAGCTTTCTTT. Residues: CASMGKGDTEAFF.

The count of this clone is one. In nucleotides, the CDR3 is TGCGCCAGCTCTTGGAGGAGGGGAGGCGAGCAGTACTTC. Its translation: CASSWRRGGEQYF. The chain employs TRBV5-1 and TRBJ2-7; maybe TRBD2 (6 bases). The CDR3 contains 13 residues. Germline CDR1 SGHRS, CDR2 YFSETQ. Trimming shortened V by 7 bases and J by 6 bases, and 17 bases separated the two germline ends.

The chain combines TRBV5-1 with TRBJ1-2; 9 nucleotides line up with TRBD1. The length of the CDR3 is 11 residues. The germline V gene has CDR1 SGHRS and CDR2 YFSETQ. Losses at the gene ends were 9 bases for V and 8 bases for J; bases not matched to a gene: 5. CDR3 DNA sequence: TGCGCCACCTCGACAGGGGGAGGCTACACCTTC. Translated, it gives CATSTGGGYTF.